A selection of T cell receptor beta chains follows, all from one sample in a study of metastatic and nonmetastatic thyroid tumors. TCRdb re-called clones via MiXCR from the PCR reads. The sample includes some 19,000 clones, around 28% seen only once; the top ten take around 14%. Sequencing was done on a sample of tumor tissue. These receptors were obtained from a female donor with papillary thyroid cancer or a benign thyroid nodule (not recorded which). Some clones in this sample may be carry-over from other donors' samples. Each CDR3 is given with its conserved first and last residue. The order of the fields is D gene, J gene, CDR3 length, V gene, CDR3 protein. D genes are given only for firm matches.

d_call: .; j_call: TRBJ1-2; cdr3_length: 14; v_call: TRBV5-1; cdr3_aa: CASSKDQGNYGYTF
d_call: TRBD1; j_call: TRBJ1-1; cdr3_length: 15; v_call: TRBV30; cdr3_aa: CAWSGYTGGETEAFF
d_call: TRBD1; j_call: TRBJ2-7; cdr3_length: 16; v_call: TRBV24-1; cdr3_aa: CATTAGDRDETYEQYF
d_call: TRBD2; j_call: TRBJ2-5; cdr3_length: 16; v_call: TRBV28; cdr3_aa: CASNSFTSGGLETQYF
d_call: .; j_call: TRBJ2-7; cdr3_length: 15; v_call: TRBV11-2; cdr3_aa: CASSSRGAGTYEQYF
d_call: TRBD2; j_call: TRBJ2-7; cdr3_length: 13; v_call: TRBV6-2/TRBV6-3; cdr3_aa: CASSSGSINEQYF
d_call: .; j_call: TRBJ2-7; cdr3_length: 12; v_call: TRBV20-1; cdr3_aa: CSARLASYEQYF
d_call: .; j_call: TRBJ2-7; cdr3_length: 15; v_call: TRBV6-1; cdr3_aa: CASSEAQGKSYEQYF
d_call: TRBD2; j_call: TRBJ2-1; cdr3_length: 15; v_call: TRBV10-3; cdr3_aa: CASRGPSGRPNEQFF
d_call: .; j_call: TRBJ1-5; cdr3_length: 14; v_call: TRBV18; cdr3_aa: CASSPGPPGEVPHF
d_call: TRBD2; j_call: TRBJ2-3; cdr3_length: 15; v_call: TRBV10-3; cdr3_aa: CAVTSGRVLTDTQYF
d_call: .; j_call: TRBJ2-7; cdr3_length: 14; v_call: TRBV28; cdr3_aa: CASSPPTGIHEQYF
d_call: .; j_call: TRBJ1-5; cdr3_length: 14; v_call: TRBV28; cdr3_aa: CASSLSGERQPQHF
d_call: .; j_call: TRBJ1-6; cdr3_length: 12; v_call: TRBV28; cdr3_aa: CASSARDLPLHF
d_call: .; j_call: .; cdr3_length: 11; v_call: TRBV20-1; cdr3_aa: CSAGPYNEQFF
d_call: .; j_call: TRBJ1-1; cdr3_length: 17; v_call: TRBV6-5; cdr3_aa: CASRLDRRGYLNTEAFF
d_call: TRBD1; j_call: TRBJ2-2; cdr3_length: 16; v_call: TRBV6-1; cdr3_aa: CASSEGTGFPAGELFF
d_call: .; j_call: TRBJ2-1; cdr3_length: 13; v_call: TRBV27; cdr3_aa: CASSSVVGRQQFF
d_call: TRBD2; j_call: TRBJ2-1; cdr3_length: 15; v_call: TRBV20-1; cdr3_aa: CSVTATSGTLNEQFF
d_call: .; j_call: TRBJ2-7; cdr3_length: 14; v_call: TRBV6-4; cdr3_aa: CASSDLTTGYEQYF
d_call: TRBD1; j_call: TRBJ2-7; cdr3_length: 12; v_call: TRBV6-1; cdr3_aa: CASRTGIYEQYF
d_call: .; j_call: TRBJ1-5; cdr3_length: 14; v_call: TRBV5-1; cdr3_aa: CASSLSGGNQPQHF
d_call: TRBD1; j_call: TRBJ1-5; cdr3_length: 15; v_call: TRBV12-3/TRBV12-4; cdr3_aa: CASSRGTGPNQPQHF
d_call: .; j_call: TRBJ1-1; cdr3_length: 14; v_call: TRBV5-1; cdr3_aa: CASSLGAGNTEAFF
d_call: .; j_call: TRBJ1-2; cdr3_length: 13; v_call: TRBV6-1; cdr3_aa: CASRTGFNYGYTF
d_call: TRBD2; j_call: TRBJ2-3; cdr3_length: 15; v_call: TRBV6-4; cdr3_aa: CASSDSAGEGDTQYF
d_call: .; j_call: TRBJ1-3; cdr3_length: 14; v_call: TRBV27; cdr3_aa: CASSLSGSGNTIYF
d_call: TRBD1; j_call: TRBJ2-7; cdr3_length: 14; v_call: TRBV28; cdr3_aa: CASRAGTGVYEQYF
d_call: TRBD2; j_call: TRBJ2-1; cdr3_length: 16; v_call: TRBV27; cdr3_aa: CASSFGSGSPYNEQFF
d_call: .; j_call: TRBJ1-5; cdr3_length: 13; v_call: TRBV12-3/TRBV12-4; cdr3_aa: CASSLTVNQPQHF
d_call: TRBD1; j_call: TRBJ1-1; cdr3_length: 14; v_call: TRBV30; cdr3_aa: CAWSATGGWTEAFF
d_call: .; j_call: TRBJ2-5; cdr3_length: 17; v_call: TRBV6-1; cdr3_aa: CASSERFPQVMAETQYF
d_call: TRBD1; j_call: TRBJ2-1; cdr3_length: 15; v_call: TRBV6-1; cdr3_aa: CASSDWDRANNEQFF
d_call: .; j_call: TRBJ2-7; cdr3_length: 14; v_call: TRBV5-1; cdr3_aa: CASSLELALGEQYF
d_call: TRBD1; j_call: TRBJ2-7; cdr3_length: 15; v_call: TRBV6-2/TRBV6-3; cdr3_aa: CASSQGQGSSYEQYF
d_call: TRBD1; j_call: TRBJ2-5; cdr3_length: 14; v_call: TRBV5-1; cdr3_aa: CASSFTGGQETQYF
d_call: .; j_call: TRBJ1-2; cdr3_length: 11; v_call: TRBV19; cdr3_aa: CASSIQEGYTF
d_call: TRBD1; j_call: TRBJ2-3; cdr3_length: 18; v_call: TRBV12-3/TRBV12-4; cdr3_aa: CASSPGRDRGRTSDTQYF
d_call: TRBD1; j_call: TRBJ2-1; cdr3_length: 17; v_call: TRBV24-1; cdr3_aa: CATSDGDRAVSDNEQFF
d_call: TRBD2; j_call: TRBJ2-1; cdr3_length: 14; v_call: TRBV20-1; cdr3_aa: CSSSGRTSYNEQFF